The rows below give T cell receptor beta chains drawn from one sample of a study of early T cells in non-severe SARS-CoV-2 infection. Via MiXCR, TCRdb re-called the 5' RACE reads, giving one row per CDR3 protein. Of tens of thousands of distinct CDR3 sequences listed, 5.7% were seen once; the top ten hold around 5.4%. What was sequenced was whole blood. The receptors derive from an adult who was a healthcare worker with PCR-confirmed SARS-CoV-2 infection or an uninfected control (not recorded which). The CDR3 runs from the conserved cysteine through the conserved F or W. Rows may omit the clone size; those that give it use once, few, many or a size class.

clone_size v_call cdr3_aa
many TRBV20-1 CSAPGTAHEKLFF
many TRBV6-6 CASSYSRVGYEQYF
many TRBV18 CASSQPSKAYEQYF
many TRBV6-5 CASRQADSPLHF
many TRBV12-5 CASGLEAGYGGEQFF
few TRBV28 CASSLARDGNEQFF
many TRBV5-1 CASSRNRDTQYF
many TRBV15 CATSRDAVITGELFF
few TRBV11-2 CASSLVAGTYNEQFF
NA TRBV20-1 CSARDYLQGFYEQYF
many TRBV4-3 CASSHLPTGRGTDTQYF
NA TRBV12-3/TRBV12-4 CASSFRPGVTQPQHF
NA TRBV30 CAWSFGGWGKNTEAFF
many TRBV4-3 CASSQGSRTSNEQFF
NA TRBV4-3 CASSLRGPPYQETQYF
many TRBV6-2/TRBV6-3 CASSYSTSGGVYNEQFF
many TRBV12-3/TRBV12-4 CASSLGSVHQYF
many TRBV4-3 CASSLDLTGLLEAFF
many TRBV11-2 CASSLEGQAYNEQFF
many TRBV6-6 CASSRAGTSGGLYEQYF
many TRBV4-3 CASSQDVSGQGYTF
NA TRBV14 CASSQGSGETQYF
NA TRBV4-3 CASSQARQGIGEQYF
few TRBV21-1 CASKWGRTEAFF